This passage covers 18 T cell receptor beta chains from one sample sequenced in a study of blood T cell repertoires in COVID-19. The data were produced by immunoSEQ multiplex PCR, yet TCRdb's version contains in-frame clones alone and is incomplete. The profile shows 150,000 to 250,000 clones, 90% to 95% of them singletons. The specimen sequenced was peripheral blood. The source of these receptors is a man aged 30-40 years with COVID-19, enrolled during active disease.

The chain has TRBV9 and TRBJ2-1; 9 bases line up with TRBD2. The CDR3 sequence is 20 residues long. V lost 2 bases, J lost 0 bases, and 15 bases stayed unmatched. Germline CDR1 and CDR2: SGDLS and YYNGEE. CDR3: CASSVGDSGGIRVSYNEQFF. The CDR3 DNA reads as TGTGCCAGCAGCGTGGGGGATAGCGGGGGAATACGAGTCTCCTACAATGAGCAGTTCTTC.

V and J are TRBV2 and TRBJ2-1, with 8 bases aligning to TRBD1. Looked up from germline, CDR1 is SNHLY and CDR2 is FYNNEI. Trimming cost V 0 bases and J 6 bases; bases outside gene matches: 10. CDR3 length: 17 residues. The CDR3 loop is CASSEAAWTGTGNEQFF. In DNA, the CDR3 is TGTGCCAGCAGTGAAGCCGCATGGACAGGGACTGGCAATGAGCAGTTCTTC.

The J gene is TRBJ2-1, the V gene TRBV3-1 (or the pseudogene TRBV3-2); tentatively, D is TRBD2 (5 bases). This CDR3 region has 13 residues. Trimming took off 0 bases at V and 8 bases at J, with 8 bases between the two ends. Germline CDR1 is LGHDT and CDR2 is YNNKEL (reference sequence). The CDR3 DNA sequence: TGTGCCAGCAGCCAAGAGGCGGGCCATGAGCAGTTCTTC. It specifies CASSQEAGHEQFF.

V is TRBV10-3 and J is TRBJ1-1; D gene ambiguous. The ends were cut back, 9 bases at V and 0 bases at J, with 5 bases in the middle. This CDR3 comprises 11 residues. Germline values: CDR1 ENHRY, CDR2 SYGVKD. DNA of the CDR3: TGTGCCATTGCAGTGAACACTGAAGCTTTCTTT. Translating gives CAIAVNTEAFF.

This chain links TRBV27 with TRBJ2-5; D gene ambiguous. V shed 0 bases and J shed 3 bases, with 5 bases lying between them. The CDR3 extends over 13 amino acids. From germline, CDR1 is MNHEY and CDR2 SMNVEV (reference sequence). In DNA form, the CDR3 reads TGTGCCAGCAGTTTATCACTGGAAGAGACCCAGTACTTC. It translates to CASSLSLEETQYF.

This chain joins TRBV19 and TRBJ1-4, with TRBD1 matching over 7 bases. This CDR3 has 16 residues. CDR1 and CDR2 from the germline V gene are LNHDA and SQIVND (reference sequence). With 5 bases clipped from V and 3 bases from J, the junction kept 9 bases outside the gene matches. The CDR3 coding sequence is TGTGCCAGTAGTTCCCGAACAGGGGCAGCTAATGAAAAACTGTTTTTT. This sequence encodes CASSSRTGAANEKLFF.

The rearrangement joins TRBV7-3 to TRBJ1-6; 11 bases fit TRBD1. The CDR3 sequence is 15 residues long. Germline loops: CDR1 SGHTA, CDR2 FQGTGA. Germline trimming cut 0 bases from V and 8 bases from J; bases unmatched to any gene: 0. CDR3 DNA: TGTGCCAGCAGCTTAACGGGACAGGGGGATTCACCCCTCCACTTT. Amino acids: CASSLTGQGDSPLHF.

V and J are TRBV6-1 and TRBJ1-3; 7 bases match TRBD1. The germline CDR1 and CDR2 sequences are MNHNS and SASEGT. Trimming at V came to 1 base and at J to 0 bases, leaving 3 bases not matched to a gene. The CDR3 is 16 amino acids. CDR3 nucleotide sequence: TGTGCCAGCAGTGAAGGCAGGGGGAGCTCTGGAAACACCATATATTTT. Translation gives CASSEGRGSSGNTIYF.

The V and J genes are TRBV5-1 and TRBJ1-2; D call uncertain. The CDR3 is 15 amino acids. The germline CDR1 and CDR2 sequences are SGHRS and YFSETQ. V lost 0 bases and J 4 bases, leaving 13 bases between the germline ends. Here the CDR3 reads CASSLEGFSGYGYTF. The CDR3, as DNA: TGCGCCAGCAGCTTGGAAGGGTTCAGCGGCTATGGCTACACCTTC.

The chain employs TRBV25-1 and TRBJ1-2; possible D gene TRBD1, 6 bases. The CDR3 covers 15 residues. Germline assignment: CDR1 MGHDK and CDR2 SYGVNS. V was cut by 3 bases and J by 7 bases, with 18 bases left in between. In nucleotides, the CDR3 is TGTGCCAGCAGTGAGGAACTCGGGGGAGGGGGTGGCTACACCTTC. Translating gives CASSEELGGGGGYTF.

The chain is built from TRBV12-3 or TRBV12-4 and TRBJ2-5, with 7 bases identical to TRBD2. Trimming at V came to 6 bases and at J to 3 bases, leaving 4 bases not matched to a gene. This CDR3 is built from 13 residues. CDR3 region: CASRPLAEETQYF. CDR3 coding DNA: TGTGCCAGCAGACCTCTAGCGGAAGAGACCCAGTACTTC.

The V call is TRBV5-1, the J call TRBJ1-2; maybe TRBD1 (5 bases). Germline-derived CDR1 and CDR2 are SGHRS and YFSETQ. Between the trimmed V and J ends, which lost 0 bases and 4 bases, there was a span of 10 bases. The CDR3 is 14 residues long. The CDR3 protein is CASSLVPGPYGYTF. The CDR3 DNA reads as TGCGCCAGCAGCTTGGTGCCAGGGCCCTATGGCTACACCTTC.

CDR3 in DNA: TGTGCCAGCAGCCCTGGGGGGAGGTTGGGAACTGAAGCTTTCTTT. Its translation is CASSPGGRLGTEAFF. The chain recombines TRBV9 with TRBJ1-1, with D possibly TRBD1 on 5 matching bases. The CDR3 has 15 residues. Germline CDR1 reads SGDLS; CDR2 reads YYNGEE. V was shortened by 4 bases and J by 5 bases, with 18 bases between the two germline ends. The full variable domain, in which reference TRBV9 and TRBJ1-1 provide the parts outside the CDR3, is DSGVTQTPKHLITATGQRVTLRCSPRSGDLSVYWYQQSLDQGLQFLIQYYNGEERAKGNILERFSAQQFPDLHSELNLSSLELGDSALYFCASSPGGRLGTEAFFGQGTRLTVV.

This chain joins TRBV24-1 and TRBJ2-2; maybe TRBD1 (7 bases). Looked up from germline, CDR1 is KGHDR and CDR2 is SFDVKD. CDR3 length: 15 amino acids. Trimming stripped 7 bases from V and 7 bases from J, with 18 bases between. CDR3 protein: CATSAADREDGELFF. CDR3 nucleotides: TGTGCCACCAGCGCGGCCGACAGGGAGGACGGGGAGCTGTTTTTT.

The chain's CDR3 is CASSQDRVGEQYF. The CDR3 bases are TGTGCCAGCAGCCAAGACAGGGTCGGTGAGCAGTACTTC. This sequence joins TRBV14 and TRBJ2-7, with D maybe TRBD1 (5 bases). CDR1 is SGHDN, CDR2 FVKESK, per germline. The CDR3 has 13 residues. Trimming shortened V by 0 bases and J by 7 bases, and 10 bases separated the two germline ends.

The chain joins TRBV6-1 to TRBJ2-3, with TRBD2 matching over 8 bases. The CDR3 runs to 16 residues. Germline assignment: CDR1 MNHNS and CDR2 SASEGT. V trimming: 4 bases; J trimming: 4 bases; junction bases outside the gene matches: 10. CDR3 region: CASSVSGLATSDTQYF. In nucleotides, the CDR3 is TGTGCCAGCAGTGTCTCAGGACTAGCAACATCAGATACGCAGTATTTT.

CDR3: CASSVATGWNSPLHF. CDR3 bases: TGTGCCAGCAGCGTAGCCACAGGTTGGAATTCACCCCTCCACTTT. V usage is TRBV9 and J usage is TRBJ1-6; D might be TRBD1 (5 bases). From germline, CDR1 is SGDLS and CDR2 YYNGEE. V was cut by 0 bases and J by 7 bases, with 11 bases left in between. The CDR3 consists of 15 residues.

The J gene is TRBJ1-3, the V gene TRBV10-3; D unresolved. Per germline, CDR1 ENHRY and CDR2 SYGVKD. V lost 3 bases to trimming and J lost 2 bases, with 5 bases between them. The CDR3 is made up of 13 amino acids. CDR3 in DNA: TGTGCCATCAGTGAAGTAGCTGGAAACACCATATATTTT. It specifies CAISEVAGNTIYF.